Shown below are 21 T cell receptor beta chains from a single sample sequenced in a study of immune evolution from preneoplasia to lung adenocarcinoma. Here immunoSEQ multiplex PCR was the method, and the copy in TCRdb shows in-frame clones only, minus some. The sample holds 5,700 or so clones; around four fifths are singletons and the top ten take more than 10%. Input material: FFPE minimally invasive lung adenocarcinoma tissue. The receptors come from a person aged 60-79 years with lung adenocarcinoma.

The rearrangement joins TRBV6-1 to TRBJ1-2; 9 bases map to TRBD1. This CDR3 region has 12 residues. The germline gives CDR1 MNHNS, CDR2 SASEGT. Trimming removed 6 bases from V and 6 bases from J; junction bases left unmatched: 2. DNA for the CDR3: TGTGCCAGCAGGGGACAGGGCCATGGCTACACCTTC. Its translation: CASRGQGHGYTF.

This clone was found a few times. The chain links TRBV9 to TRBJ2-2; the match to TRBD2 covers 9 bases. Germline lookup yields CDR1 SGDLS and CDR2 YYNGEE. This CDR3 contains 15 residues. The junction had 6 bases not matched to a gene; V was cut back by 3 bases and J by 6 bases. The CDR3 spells CASSAGTSKSGELFF. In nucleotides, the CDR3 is TGTGCCAGCAGCGCCGGGACTAGCAAGTCCGGGGAGCTGTTTTTT.

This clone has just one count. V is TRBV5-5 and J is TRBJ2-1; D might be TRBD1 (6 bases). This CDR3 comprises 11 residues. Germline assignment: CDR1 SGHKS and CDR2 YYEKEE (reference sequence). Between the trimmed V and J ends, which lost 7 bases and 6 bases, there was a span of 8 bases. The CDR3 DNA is TGTGCCAGCTTACAGGGCAATGAGCAGTTCTTC. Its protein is CASLQGNEQFF.

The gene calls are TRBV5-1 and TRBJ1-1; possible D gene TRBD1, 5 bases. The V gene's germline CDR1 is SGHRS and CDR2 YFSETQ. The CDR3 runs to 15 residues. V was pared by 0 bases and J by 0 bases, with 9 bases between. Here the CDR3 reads CASSLAGTMNTEAFF. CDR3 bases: TGCGCCAGCAGCTTGGCCGGGACGATGAACACTGAAGCTTTCTTT.

CDR3: CASSRTVGQGGGNTIYF. CDR3 bases: TGTGCCAGCAGCCGAACCGTGGGACAGGGGGGAGGAAACACCATATATTTT. The chain recombines TRBV13 with TRBJ1-3; TRBD1 matches 11 bases. Germline V gene lookup returns CDR1 PRHDT and CDR2 FYEKMQ (reference sequence). CDR3 length: 17 residues. V lost 5 bases and J lost 4; bases outside the gene matches: 10.

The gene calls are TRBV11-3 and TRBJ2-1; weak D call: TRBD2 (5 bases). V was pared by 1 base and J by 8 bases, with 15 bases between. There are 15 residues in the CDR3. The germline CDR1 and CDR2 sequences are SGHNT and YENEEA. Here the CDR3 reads CASSLAGGGGDEQFF. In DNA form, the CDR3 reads TGTGCCAGCAGCTTAGCCGGTGGAGGCGGCGATGAGCAGTTCTTC.

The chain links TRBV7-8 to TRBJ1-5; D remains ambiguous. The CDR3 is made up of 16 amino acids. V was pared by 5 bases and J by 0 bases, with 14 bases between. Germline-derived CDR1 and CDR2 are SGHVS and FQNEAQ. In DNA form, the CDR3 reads TGTGCCAGCAGCCCAATGAACCCGATTAGCAATCAGCCCCAGCATTTT. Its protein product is CASSPMNPISNQPQHF.

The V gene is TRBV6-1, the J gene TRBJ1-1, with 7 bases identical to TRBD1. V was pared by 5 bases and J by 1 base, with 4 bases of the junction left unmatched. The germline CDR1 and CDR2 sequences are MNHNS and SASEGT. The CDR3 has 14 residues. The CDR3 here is CASSIGQENTEAFF. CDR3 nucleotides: TGTGCCAGCAGTATAGGACAGGAGAACACTGAAGCTTTCTTT.

The CDR3 reads CASSLVAGGTRGQFF. The CDR3 nucleotides are TGTGCCAGCAGTTTGGTAGCGGGGGGAACACGGGGGCAGTTCTTC. V and J are TRBV28 and TRBJ2-1, with TRBD2 identical over 10 bases. This CDR3 has 15 residues. Per the germline V gene, CDR1 is MDHEN and CDR2 is SYDVKM. The trim removed 3 bases at V and 12 bases at J, leaving 11 bases unmatched. The variable domain in full, completed from reference TRBV28 and TRBJ2-1, reads DVKVTQSSRYLVKRTGEKVFLECVQDMDHENMFWYRQDPGLGLRLIYFSYDVKMKEKGDIPEGYSVSREKKERFSLILESASTNQTSMYLCASSLVAGGTRGQFFGPGTRLTVL.

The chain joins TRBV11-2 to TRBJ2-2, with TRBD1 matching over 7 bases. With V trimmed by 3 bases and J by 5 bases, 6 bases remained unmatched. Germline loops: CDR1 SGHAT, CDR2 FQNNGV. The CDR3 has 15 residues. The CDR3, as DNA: TGTGCCAGCAGCTTGGGACAGACCGAAACCGGGGAGCTGTTTTTT. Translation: CASSLGQTETGELFF.

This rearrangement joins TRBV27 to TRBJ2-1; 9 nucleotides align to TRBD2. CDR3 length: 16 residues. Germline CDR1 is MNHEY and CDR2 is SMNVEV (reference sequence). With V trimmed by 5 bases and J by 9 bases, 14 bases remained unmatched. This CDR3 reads CASSPPLAGVRTEQFF. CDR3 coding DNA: TGTGCCAGCAGTCCCCCCTTAGCGGGAGTTAGGACTGAGCAGTTCTTC.

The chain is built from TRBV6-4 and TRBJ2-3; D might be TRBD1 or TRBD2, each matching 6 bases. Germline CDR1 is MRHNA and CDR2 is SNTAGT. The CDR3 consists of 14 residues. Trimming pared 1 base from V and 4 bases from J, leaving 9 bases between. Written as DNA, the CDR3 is TGTGCCAGCAGTGACTACAGGGACTCAGATACGCAGTATTTT. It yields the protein CASSDYRDSDTQYF.

The CDR3 region is CASKANPGLNYEQYF. The CDR3 DNA sequence: TGTGCCAGCAAGGCGAACCCGGGACTTAACTACGAGCAGTACTTC. The V call is TRBV6-1, the J call TRBJ2-7; possible D gene TRBD2, 6 bases. The germline CDR1 and CDR2 sequences are MNHNS and SASEGT. Between the trimmed V and J ends, which lost 7 bases and 3 bases, there was a span of 19 bases. The CDR3 length is 15 residues.

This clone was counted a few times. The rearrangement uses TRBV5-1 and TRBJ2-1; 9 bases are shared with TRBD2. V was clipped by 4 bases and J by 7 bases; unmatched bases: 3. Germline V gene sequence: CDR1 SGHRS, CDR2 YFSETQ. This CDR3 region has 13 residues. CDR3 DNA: TGCGCCAGCAGCCCCGCGGGAGGGAATGAGCAGTTCTTC. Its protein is CASSPAGGNEQFF.

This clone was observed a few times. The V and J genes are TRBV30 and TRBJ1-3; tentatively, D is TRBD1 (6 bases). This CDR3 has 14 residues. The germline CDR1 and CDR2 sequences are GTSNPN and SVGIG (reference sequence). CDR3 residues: CAFGGGALGNTIYF. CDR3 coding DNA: TGTGCATTCGGCGGGGGGGCTCTGGGAAACACCATATATTTT.

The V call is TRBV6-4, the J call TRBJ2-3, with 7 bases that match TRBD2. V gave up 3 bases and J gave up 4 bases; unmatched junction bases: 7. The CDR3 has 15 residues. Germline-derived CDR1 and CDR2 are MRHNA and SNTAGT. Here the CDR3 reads CASSESTSDSDTQYF. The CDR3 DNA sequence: TGTGCCAGCAGTGAGTCAACTAGCGACTCAGATACGCAGTATTTT.

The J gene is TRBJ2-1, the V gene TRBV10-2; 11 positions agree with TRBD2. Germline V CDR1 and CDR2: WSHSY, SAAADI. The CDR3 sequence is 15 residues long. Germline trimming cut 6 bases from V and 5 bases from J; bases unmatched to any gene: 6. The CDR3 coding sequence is TGCGCCAGCAGACTAGGGACTAGCGGTCACAATGAGCAGTTCTTC. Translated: CASRLGTSGHNEQFF.

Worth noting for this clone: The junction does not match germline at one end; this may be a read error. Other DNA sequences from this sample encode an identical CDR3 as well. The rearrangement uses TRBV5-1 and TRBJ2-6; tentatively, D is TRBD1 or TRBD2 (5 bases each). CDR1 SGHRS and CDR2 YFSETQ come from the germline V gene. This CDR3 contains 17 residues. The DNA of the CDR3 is TGCGCCAGCAGCTTTGAGGGAGTACAGGCTGGGGCCAACGTCCTGACTTTT. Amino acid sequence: CASSFEGVQAGANVLTF.

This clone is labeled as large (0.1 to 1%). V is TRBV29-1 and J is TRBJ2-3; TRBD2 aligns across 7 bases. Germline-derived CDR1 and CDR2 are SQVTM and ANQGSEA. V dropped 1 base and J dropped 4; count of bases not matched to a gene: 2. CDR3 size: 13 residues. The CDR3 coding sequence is TGCAGCGTTGAAGGCGGGAGCGCAGATACGCAGTATTTT. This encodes CSVEGGSADTQYF.

The DNA for the CDR3 is TGTGCCAGCAGCTTAGATTACAGTCTCTCTGGAAACACCATATATTTT. Translating gives CASSLDYSLSGNTIYF. The chain has TRBV7-8 and TRBJ1-3; no firm D call. The germline V gene encodes CDR1 SGHVS and CDR2 FQNEAQ. Trimming stripped 1 base from V and 0 bases from J, with 10 bases between. CDR3 length: 16 residues.

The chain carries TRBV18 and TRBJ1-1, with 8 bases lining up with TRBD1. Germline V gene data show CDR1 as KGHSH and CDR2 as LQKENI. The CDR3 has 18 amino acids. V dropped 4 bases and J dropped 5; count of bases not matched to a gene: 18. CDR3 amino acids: CASSQRRQGYDRGTEAFF. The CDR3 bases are TGTGCCAGCTCACAAAGACGCCAAGGATACGACAGGGGTACTGAAGCTTTCTTT.